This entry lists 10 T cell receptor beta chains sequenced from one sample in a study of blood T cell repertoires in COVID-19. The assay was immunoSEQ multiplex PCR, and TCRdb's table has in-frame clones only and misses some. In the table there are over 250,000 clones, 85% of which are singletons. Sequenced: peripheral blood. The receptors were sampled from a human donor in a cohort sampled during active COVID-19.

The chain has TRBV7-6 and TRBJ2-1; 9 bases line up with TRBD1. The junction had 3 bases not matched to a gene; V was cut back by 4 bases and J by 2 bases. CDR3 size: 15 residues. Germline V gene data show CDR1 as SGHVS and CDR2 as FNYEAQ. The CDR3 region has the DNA TGTGCCAGCAGCTCCGGGACAGGGCCCTACAATGAGCAGTTCTTC. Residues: CASSSGTGPYNEQFF.

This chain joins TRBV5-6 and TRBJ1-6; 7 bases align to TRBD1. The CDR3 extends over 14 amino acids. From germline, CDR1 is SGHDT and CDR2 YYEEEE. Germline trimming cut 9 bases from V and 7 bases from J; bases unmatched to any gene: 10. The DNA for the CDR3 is TGTGCCACTAAAACAGGGGTAGGAAATTCACCCCTCCACTTT. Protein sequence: CATKTGVGNSPLHF.

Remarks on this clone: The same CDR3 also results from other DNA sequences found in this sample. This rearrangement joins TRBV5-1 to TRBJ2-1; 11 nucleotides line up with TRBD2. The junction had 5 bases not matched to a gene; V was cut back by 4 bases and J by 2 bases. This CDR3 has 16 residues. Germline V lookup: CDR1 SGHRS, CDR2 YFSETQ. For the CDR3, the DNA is TGCGCCAGCAGCCCCTTAGCGGGAGGGCCCTACAATGAGCAGTTCTTC. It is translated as CASSPLAGGPYNEQFF.

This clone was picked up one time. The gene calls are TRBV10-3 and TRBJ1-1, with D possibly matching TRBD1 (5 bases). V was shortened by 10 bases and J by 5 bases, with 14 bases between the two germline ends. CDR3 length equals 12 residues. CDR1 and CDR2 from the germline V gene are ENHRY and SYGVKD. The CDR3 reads CATRTGGTEAFF. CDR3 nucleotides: TGTGCCACAAGGACGGGGGGAACTGAAGCTTTCTTT.

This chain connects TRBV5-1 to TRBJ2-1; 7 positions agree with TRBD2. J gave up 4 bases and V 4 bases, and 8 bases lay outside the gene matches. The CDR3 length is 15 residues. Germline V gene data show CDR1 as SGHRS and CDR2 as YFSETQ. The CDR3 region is CASSPGTNQYNEQFF. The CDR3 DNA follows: TGCGCCAGCAGCCCAGGGACTAATCAGTACAATGAGCAGTTCTTC.

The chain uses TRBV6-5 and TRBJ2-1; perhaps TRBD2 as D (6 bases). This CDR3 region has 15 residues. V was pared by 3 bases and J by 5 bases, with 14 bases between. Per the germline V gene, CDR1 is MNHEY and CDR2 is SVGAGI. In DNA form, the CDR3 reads TGTGCCAGCAGTTATTCCCGGGAGAGGAACAATGAGCAGTTCTTC. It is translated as CASSYSRERNNEQFF.

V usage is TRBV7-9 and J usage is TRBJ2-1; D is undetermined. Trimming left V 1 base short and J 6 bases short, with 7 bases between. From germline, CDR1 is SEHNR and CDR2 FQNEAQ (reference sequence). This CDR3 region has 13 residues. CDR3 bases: TGTGCCAGCAGCTTAGGAACTACCAATGAGCAGTTCTTC. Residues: CASSLGTTNEQFF.

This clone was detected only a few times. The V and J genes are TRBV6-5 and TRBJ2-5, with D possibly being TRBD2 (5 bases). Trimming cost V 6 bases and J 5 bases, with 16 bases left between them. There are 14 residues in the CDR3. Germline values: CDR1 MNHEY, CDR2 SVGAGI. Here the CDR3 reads CASRSPRSGETQYF. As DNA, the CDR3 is TGTGCCAGCAGGTCGCCGCGGTCGGGGGAGACCCAGTACTTC.

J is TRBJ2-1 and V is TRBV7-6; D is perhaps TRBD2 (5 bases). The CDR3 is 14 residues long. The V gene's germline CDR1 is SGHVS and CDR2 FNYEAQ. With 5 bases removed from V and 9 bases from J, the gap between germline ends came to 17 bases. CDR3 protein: CASSQRTEPREQFF. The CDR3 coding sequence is TGTGCCAGCAGCCAGCGGACGGAACCGCGTGAGCAGTTCTTC.

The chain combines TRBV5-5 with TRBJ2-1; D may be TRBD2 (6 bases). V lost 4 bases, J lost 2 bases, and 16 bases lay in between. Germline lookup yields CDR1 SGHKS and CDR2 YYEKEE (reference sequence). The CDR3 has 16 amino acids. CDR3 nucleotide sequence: TGTGCCAGCAGCCCAGCGGTGGAGGGAACCTACAATGAGCAGTTCTTC. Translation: CASSPAVEGTYNEQFF.